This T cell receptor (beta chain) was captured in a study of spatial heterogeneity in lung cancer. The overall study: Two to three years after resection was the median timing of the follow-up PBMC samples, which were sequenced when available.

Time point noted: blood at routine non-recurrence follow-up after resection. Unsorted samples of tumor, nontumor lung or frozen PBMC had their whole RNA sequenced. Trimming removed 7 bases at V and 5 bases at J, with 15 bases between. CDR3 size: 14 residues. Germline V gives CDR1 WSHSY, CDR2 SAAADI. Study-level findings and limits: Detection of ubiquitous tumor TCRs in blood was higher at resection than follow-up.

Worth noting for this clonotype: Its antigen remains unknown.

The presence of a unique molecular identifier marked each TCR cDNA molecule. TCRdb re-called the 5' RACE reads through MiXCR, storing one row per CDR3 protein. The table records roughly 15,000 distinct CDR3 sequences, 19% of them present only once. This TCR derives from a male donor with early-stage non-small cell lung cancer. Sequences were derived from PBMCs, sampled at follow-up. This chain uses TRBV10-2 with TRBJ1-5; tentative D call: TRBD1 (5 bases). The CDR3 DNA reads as TGCGCCAGCAACGAAGTGGGGCAGGATCAGCCCCAGCATTTT. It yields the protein CASNEVGQDQPQHF.